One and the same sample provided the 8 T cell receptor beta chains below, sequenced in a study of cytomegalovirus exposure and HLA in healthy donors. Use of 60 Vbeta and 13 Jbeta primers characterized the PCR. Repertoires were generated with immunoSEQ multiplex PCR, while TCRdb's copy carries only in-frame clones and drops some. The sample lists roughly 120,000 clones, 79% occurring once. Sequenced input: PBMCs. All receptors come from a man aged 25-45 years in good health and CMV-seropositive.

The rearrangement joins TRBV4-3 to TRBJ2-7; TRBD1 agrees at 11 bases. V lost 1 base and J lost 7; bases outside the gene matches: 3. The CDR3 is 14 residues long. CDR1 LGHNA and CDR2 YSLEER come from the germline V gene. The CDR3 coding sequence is TGCGCCAGCAGCCAAGTAGGACAGGGGGCAGAGCAGTACTTC. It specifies CASSQVGQGAEQYF.

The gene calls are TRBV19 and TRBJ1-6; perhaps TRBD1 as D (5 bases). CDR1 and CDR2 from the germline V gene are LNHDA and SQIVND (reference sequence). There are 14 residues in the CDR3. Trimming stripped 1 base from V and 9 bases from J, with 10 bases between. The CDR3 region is CASSIAGVSSPLHF. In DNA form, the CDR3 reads TGTGCCAGTAGTATAGCGGGGGTGTCTTCACCCCTCCACTTT.

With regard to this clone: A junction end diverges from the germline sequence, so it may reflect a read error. CDR3 residues: CASTVGIGQEANEQYF. The CDR3 bases are TGTGCCAGCACCGTAGGAATAGGACAGGAGGCCAACGAGCAGTACTTC. J is TRBJ2-7 and V is TRBV9, with TRBD1 matching over 7 bases. CDR3 length: 16 amino acids. The V gene's germline CDR1 is SGDLS and CDR2 YYNGEE.

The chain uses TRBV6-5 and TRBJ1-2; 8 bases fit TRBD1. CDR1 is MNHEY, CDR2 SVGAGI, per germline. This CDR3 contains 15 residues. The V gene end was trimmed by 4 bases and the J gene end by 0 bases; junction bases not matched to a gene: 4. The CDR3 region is CASSFLTGANYGYTF. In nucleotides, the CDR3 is TGTGCCAGCAGTTTTTTGACAGGGGCTAACTATGGCTACACCTTC.

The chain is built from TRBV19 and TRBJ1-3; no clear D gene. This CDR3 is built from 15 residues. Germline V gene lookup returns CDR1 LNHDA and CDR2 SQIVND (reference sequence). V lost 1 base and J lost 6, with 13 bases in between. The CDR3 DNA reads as TGTGCCAGTAGTATAGGTACTGCAATTGAAAACACCATATATTTT. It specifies CASSIGTAIENTIYF. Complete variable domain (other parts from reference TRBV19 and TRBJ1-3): DGGITQSPKYLFRKEGQNVTLSCEQNLNHDAMYWYRQDPGQGLRLIYYSQIVNDFQKGDIAEGYSVSREKKESFPLTVTSAQKNPTAFYLCASSIGTAIENTIYFGEGSWLTVV.

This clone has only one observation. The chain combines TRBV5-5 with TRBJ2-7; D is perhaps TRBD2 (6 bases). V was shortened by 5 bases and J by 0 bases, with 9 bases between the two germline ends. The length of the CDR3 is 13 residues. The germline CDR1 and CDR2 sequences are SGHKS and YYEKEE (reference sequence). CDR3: CASRIGSSYEQYF. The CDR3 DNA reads TGTGCCAGCAGAATCGGGAGCTCCTACGAGCAGTACTTC. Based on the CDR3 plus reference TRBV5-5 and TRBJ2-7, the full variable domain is DAGVTQSPTHLIKTRGQQVTLRCSPISGHKSVSWYQQVLGQGPQFIFQYYEKEERGRGNFPDRFSARQFPNYSSELNVNALLLGDSALYLCASRIGSSYEQYFGPGTRLTVT.

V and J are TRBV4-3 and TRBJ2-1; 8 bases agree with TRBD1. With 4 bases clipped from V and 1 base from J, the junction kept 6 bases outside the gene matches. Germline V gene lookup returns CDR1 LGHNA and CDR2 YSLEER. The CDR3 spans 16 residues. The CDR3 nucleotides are TGCGCCAGCAGCCGACAGGGGATTGAGTCCTACAATGAGCAGTTCTTC. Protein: CASSRQGIESYNEQFF.

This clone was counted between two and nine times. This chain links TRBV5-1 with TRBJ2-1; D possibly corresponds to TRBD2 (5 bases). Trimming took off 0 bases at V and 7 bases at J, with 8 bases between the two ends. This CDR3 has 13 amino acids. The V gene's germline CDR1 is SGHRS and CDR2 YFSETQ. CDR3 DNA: TGCGCCAGCAGCTTGGAGATAGCGAATGAGCAGTTCTTC. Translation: CASSLEIANEQFF. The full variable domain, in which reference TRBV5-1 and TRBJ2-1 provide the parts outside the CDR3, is KAGVTQTPRYLIKTRGQQVTLSCSPISGHRSVSWYQQTPGQGLQFLFEYFSETQRNKGNFPGRFSGRQFSNSRSEMNVSTLELGDSALYLCASSLEIANEQFFGPGTRLTVL.